This T cell receptor (beta chain) is drawn from a study of T cells in Graves' hyperthyroidism and ophthalmopathy. The sample holds many counts of this clonotype. It was RNA transcripts that yielded the amplified TCR beta CDR3 regions. The HTBI set primed first-round TCR CDR3 RT-PCR. MiXCR was run by TCRdb on the multiplex PCR reads, yielding one entry per CDR3 protein. The sample consists of fewer than 650,000 distinct CDR3 sequences, roughly 15% of them appearing once. The sample consisted of blood. The receptor was derived from a woman between 40 and 50 years old with Graves' hyperthyroidism.

CDR3 loop: CASREDSFEAFF. DNA for the CDR3: TGTGCCAGCAGGGAGGACAGTTTTGAAGCTTTCTTT. This rearrangement joins TRBV2 to TRBJ1-1; a weak D match, TRBD1 (6 bases). This CDR3 is built from 12 residues. V was pared by 6 bases and J by 7 bases, with 12 bases between. Germline V gene sequence: CDR1 SNHLY, CDR2 FYNNEI.